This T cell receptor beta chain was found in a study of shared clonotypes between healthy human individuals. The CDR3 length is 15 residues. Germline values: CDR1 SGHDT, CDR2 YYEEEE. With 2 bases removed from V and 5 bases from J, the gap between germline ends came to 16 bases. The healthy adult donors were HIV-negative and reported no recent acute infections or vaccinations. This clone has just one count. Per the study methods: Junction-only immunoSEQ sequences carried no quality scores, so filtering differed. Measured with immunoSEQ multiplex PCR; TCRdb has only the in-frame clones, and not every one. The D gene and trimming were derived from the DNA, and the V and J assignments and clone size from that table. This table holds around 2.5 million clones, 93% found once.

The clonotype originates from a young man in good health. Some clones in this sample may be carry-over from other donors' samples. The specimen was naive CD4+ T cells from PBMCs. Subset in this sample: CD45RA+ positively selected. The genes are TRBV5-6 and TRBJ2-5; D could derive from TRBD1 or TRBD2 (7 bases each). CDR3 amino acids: CASSFLVGGGETQYF. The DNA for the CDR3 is TGTGCCAGCAGCTTTCTCGTGGGAGGGGGCGAGACCCAGTACTTC.